These T cell receptor beta chains were read from a single sample in a study of blood T cells in healthy people across ages. MiXCR was run by TCRdb on the 5' RACE reads, yielding one entry per CDR3 protein. The sample includes around 1,800,000 distinct CDR3 sequences, about two fifths of them seen just once. Sequencing was done on a sample of blood. The receptors were gathered from a human donor in good health. Each CDR3 is given with its conserved first and last residue. A D gene is named only where the DNA matches it firmly. Clone size is stated in some rows and not others, as once, few, many or a class when expanded.

j_gene | abundance | d_gene | v_gene | CDR3nt | CDR3aa
TRBJ2-3 | . | . | TRBV24-1 | TGTGCCACCGGGGGGACACCGACTAGCACAGATACGCAGTATTTT | CATGGTPTSTDTQYF
TRBJ1-2 | . | . | TRBV6-5 | TGTGCCAGCAGTTACTCGAGAGGGTCGAATGGTGGCTACACCTTC | CASSYSRGSNGGYTF
TRBJ2-5 | once | . | TRBV29-1 | TGCAGCGTTGTTCCGGCGGAGACCCGGTACTTC | CSVVPAETRYF
TRBJ1-5 | . | . | TRBV10-3 | TGTGCCAGCTCGAGACAAGGTTTGAGCAATCAGCCCCAGCATTTT | CASSRQGLSNQPQHF
TRBJ1-2 | . | . | TRBV2 | TGTGCCAGCAGTGAAGGGACGGTGAACTATGGCTACACCTTC | CASSEGTVNYGYTF
TRBJ1-2 | few | . | TRBV5-1 | TGCGCCAGCAGCTTGGAGGCCGGCAACCCTGGGGGGTATGGCTACACCTTC | CASSLEAGNPGGYGYTF
TRBJ2-6 | few | TRBD1 | TRBV6-5 | TGTGCCAGCAGTTACTCGACAGGGGTATTGTACGGGGCCAACGTCCTGACTTTC | CASSYSTGVLYGANVLTF
TRBJ1-1 | once | TRBD1 | TRBV12-3/TRBV12-4 | TGTGCCAGCGGTTTAATACAGGGGGGGAGCACTGAAGCTTTCTTT | CASGLIQGGSTEAFF
TRBJ2-3 | once | TRBD2 | TRBV12-3/TRBV12-4 | TGTGCCAGCAGCTCCACTAAAGCGGGAGGCACAGATACGCAGTATTTT | CASSSTKAGGTDTQYF
TRBJ2-1 | few | . | TRBV5-6 | TGTGCCAGCAGCCGCGAAGGGGGGGAGCAGTTCTTC | CASSREGGEQFF
TRBJ2-1 | . | TRBD2 | TRBV5-1 | TGCGCCAGCAGCCCGGACGGGACTAGCCCCGCTGAGCAGTTCTTC | CASSPDGTSPAEQFF
TRBJ1-1 | . | TRBD1 | TRBV6-5 | TGTGCCAGCAGCCGCACCCAGACAGGGGACACTGAAGCTTTCTTT | CASSRTQTGDTEAFF
TRBJ2-1 | many | . | TRBV5-1 | TGCGCCAGCAGCTTGGACAGGGGGGGCGATGAGCAGTTCTTC | CASSLDRGGDEQFF
TRBJ2-1 | . | TRBD2 | TRBV20-1 | TGCAGTGCTAGAGGCAGCGGGGGCTCGGCGGAGCAGTTCTTC | CSARGSGGSAEQFF
TRBJ1-2 | . | . | TRBV5-1 | TGCGCCAGCAGCTTGGAGGGCCATGGCTACGCTGGCTACACCTTC | CASSLEGHGYAGYTF
TRBJ2-7 | . | TRBD2 | TRBV20-1 | TGCAGTGCTAGGGGGACTAGCTTAAGAATAATTGAGTACTTC | CSARGTSLRIIEYF
TRBJ2-7 | few | . | TRBV7-2 | TGTGCCAGCAGCTTAGCGCGTGGCCTTACCTACGAGCAGTACTTC | CASSLARGLTYEQYF
TRBJ2-5 | . | . | TRBV7-9 | TGTGCCAGCAGCCACCTAGGACAGACGTACCAAGAGACCCAGTACTTC | CASSHLGQTYQETQYF
TRBJ2-3 | . | . | TRBV6-2/TRBV6-3 | TGTGCCAGCAGTTACTCTATGACGGCAGGGGACACAGATACGCAGTATTTT | CASSYSMTAGDTDTQYF
TRBJ2-1 | . | TRBD2 | TRBV7-3 | TGTGCCAGCAGCTCGATGCCGACTAGCGGGGGGGCCGTAGAGCAGTTCTTC | CASSSMPTSGGAVEQFF
TRBJ1-1 | . | . | TRBV6-5 | TGTGCCAGCAGTTACTCCCCCTCGATTACAACCTTGAACACTGAAGCTTTCTTT | CASSYSPSITTLNTEAFF
TRBJ2-1 | few | . | TRBV5-1 | TGCGCCAGCAGCCAACTAGCCCAAGTCCCGTACAATGAGCAGTTCTTC | CASSQLAQVPYNEQFF
TRBJ1-2 | once | TRBD1 | TRBV6-5 | TGTGCCAGCAGAAAGACAGGGCTTGGCTACACCTTC | CASRKTGLGYTF
TRBJ1-2 | . | . | TRBV7-2 | TGCGCCAGCAGCTACGACAGTGCATCATACTATGGCTACACCTTC | CASSYDSASYYGYTF
TRBJ2-7 | . | TRBD2 | TRBV7-4 | TGTGCCAGCAGCCCCCTCTTGGGGGGGGGCTCCTACGAGCAGTACTTC | CASSPLLGGGSYEQYF
TRBJ2-3 | . | . | TRBV2 | TGTGCCAGTGTTTCGACTAGCACAGATACGCAGTATTTT | CASVSTSTDTQYF
TRBJ1-4 | . | . | TRBV2 | TGTGCCAGCAGTGAATTACTTAATGAAAAACTGTTTTTT | CASSELLNEKLFF
TRBJ1-1 | few | TRBD1 | TRBV7-9 | TGTGCCAGCAGCCCCGGACAGGGGGAGACTGAAGCTTTCTTT | CASSPGQGETEAFF
TRBJ2-3 | . | . | TRBV7-9 | TGTGCCTCGATGGGGGCGAGCACAGATACGCAGTATTTT | CASMGASTDTQYF
TRBJ1-1 | . | . | TRBV6-5 | TGTGCCAGCATAAAACTACAGGGGAACACTGAAGCTTTCTTT | CASIKLQGNTEAFF